This TCR beta chain stems from a study of blood T cells in healthy people across ages. Primed by a sample-barcoded 5' primer and a J-beta primer mix, a second PCR proceeded for roughly 6 to 12 cycles. Via MiXCR, TCRdb re-called the 5' RACE reads, giving one row per CDR3 protein. Here the sample spans about a million distinct CDR3 sequences, roughly 51% being singletons. V was pared by 8 bases and J by 7 bases, with 24 bases between. The germline CDR1 and CDR2 sequences are MDHEN and SYDVKM. This CDR3 is built from 16 residues. They isolated at least 6 million PBMCs from each sample. Per sample, no less than 5 micrograms of total RNA were extracted. In its sample, this clonotype was seen once.

The chain is built from TRBV28 and TRBJ1-5; D is unresolved. This TCR came from a woman in her sixties in good health. Sequencing was done on a sample of blood. CDR3 sequence reads: CASGTAGQRLGQPQHF. For the CDR3, the DNA is TGTGCCAGCGGAACCGCGGGTCAGCGGTTGGGACAGCCCCAGCATTTT.